Included here is one TCR beta chain sequence, with context. Its antigen is as yet unknown. The data stem from a study of T-cell memory formation after mild COVID-19. Overall study: TCR clusters largely stayed donor specific.

The study's findings and limits: CD4/CD8 balance characterized clones contracting day 15 to 85, and CD4+ skew characterized later expanders.

TCRdb re-analysed the 5' RACE reads in MiXCR, keeping a single row per CDR3 protein. The repertoire holds 550,000 to 600,000 distinct CDR3 sequences, with less than 25% as singletons. The CDR3 length is 14 residues. The V and J ends lost 3 bases and 4 bases respectively, with 11 bases between them. The chain uses TRBV12-3 or TRBV12-4 and TRBJ2-3; D is ambiguous. Source material: PBMCs or a T cell subset sorted from them (not recorded which). This TCR was sampled from an adult woman who had mild COVID-19 (a few samples of this study predate the infection). Cell type and time point are not known. CDR3 protein: CASSFMAGADTQYF. DNA for the CDR3: TGTGCCAGCAGTTTTATGGCAGGCGCAGATACGCAGTATTTT.